The 15 T cell receptor beta chains presented below share a single source sample, sequenced in a study of neurological immune-mediated disorders. TCRdb independently ran MiXCR on the 5' RACE reads; one entry per CDR3 protein. This table holds around 29,000 distinct CDR3 sequences, 9.5% to 13% found once. Sequenced: PBMCs. The receptor set was obtained from a woman aged 60-75 years in good health.

Many counts were recorded for this clonotype. The V gene is TRBV12-3 or TRBV12-4, the J gene TRBJ2-1, with TRBD2 as a possible D gene (5 bases). This CDR3 comprises 14 residues. V lost 0 bases and J lost 4, with 7 bases in between. CDR3 loop: CASSLALAYNEQFF. For the CDR3, the DNA is TGTGCCAGCAGTTTAGCGCTAGCTTACAATGAGCAGTTCTTC.

At least ten counts were recorded for this clonotype. The V call is TRBV5-1, the J call TRBJ1-1; TRBD1 matches 8 bases. The germline CDR1 and CDR2 sequences are SGHRS and YFSETQ. The V segment lost 2 bases and the J segment 4 bases; nucleotides outside the gene matches: 10. This CDR3 contains 16 residues. The CDR3 loop reads CASSLGQGGASTEAFF. CDR3 DNA: TGCGCCAGCAGCTTAGGACAGGGCGGGGCTAGCACTGAAGCTTTCTTT.

This clonotype has ten or more counts. The chain has TRBV18 and TRBJ2-7, with TRBD2 identical over 12 bases. Per germline, CDR1 KGHSH and CDR2 LQKENI. The CDR3 sequence is 15 residues long. J was trimmed by 5 bases and V by 5 bases; bases with no gene match: 7. The CDR3, as DNA: TGTGCCAGCTCAGCCACTAGCGGGGGGCTCGACGAGCAGTACTTC. This gives the protein CASSATSGGLDEQYF.

This chain connects TRBV3-1 to TRBJ1-2, with TRBD1 as a possible D gene (5 bases). The germline V and J ends were trimmed by 8 bases and 5 bases, with 15 bases remaining between them. Germline V lookup: CDR1 LGHDT, CDR2 YNNKEL (reference sequence). CDR3 length: 13 residues. The CDR3 DNA is TGTGCCAGCCGATTCACAGGAGGGTATGGCTACACCTTC. This translates into CASRFTGGYGYTF. Variable domain in full (rest from reference TRBV3-1 and TRBJ1-2): DTAVSQTPKYLVTQMGNDKSIKCEQNLGHDTMYWYKQDSKKFLKIMFSYNNKELIINETVPNRFSPKSPDKAHLNLHINSLELGDSAVYFCASRFTGGYGYTFGSGTRLTVV.

In this sample, this clonotype turned up a few times. A much more abundant neighbour one base away suggests this may be a read error. V and J are TRBV5-1 and TRBJ2-3, with D possibly TRBD2 on 6 matching bases. Looked up from germline, CDR1 is SGHRS and CDR2 is YFSETQ. This CDR3 has 17 amino acids. CDR3 region: CASSPLVSRGTTDTRYF. Written as DNA, the CDR3 is TGCGCCAGCAGCCCGTTGGTTTCGCGGGGTACCACAGATACGCGGTATTTT.

Within the sample, this clonotype is medium-sized. The chain employs TRBV6-6 and TRBJ1-4; no clear D. Germline lookup yields CDR1 MNHNY and CDR2 SVGAGI (reference sequence). V was pared by 6 bases and J by 1 base, with 12 bases between. The CDR3 extends over 15 amino acids. In DNA, the CDR3 is TGTGCCAGCAGCTTGCGAGGCAGAACTAATGAAAAACTGTTTTTT. It yields the protein CASSLRGRTNEKLFF.

In its sample, this clonotype was seen many times. This sequence joins TRBV6-6 and TRBJ2-3, with TRBD1 matching over 9 bases. Per the germline V gene, CDR1 is MNHNY and CDR2 is SVGAGI (reference sequence). Unmatched junction bases numbered 5, after V lost 7 bases and J lost 3 bases. This CDR3 is built from 14 residues. In nucleotides, the CDR3 is TGTGCCAGCACCCCACAGGGGGCTACAGATACGCAGTATTTT. It encodes CASTPQGATDTQYF.

This clonotype was seen many times. The V and J genes are TRBV12-3 or TRBV12-4 and TRBJ2-5; 11 bases map to TRBD1. The CDR3 spans 16 residues. V gave up 6 bases and J gave up 4 bases; unmatched junction bases: 10. CDR3 bases: TGTGCCAGCAGCCCTGGGACAGGGGGTGATGGAGAGACCCAGTACTTC. Its protein product is CASSPGTGGDGETQYF.

This clonotype has at least ten counts. The V gene is TRBV6-6, the J gene TRBJ1-3, with a possible D match to TRBD1 (5 bases). V lost 5 bases and J 2 bases, leaving 10 bases between the germline ends. Germline CDR1 and CDR2: MNHNY and SVGAGI (reference sequence). The CDR3 sequence is 14 residues long. The CDR3 spells CASSPWGAGNTIYF. The CDR3 bases are TGTGCCAGCAGTCCCTGGGGGGCTGGAAACACCATATATTTT.

Ten or more counts support this clonotype. The chain couples TRBV29-1 to TRBJ1-2, with 8 bases fitting TRBD1. The CDR3 length is 15 residues. The junction had 13 bases not matched to a gene; V was cut back by 4 bases and J by 6 bases. The germline V gene encodes CDR1 SQVTM and CDR2 ANQGSEA. CDR3 residues: CSVGGQGRVRDGYTF. The CDR3 DNA follows: TGCAGCGTTGGCGGACAGGGACGGGTACGAGATGGCTACACCTTC. Combining the CDR3 with reference TRBV29-1 and TRBJ1-2 gives the whole variable domain SAVISQKPSRDICQRGTSLTIQCQVDSQVTMMFWYRQQPGQSLTLIATANQGSEATYESGFVIDKFPISRPNLTFSTLTVSNMSPEDSSIYLCSVGGQGRVRDGYTFGSGTRLTVV.

This clonotype was recorded many times. V is TRBV20-1 and J is TRBJ1-5, with TRBD1 matching over 9 bases. This CDR3 comprises 14 residues. CDR1 DFQATT and CDR2 SNEGSKA come from the germline V gene (reference sequence). The J segment lost 5 bases and the V segment lost 0 bases, leaving 2 bases of the junction unmatched. CDR3 loop: CSARETGGHQPQHF. CDR3 nucleotides: TGCAGTGCTAGAGAGACAGGGGGACATCAGCCCCAGCATTTT.

This clonotype was observed many times. This chain connects TRBV6-2 or TRBV6-3 to TRBJ1-2; 7 nucleotides match TRBD1. With 4 bases clipped from V and 1 base from J, the junction kept 6 bases outside the gene matches. There are 15 residues in the CDR3. Germline assignment: CDR1 MNHEY and CDR2 SVGEGT. The DNA for the CDR3 is TGTGCCAGCAGTTCCGCCCGACAGGGTAACTATGGCTACACCTTC. As protein: CASSSARQGNYGYTF.

This clonotype was seen ten or more times. V gene TRBV20-1 combines with J gene TRBJ2-1; 7 positions match TRBD2. Germline CDR1 DFQATT, CDR2 SNEGSKA (reference sequence). J lost 10 bases, V lost 6 bases, and 18 bases had no gene match. This CDR3 is built from 15 residues. In DNA form, the CDR3 reads TGCAGTGCCCCAAACGGGTTGGCGGGGGTCAACGAGCAGTTCTTC. Residues: CSAPNGLAGVNEQFF.

To note about this clonotype: One junction end does not reproduce the germline sequence, and a read error may be involved. The chain has TRBV20-1 and TRBJ2-7; no firm D call. Germline V gene data show CDR1 as DFQATT and CDR2 as SNEGSKA (reference sequence). The CDR3 totals 12 residues. The CDR3 coding sequence is TGCAGTGCTGGGGATAGCTCCTTCGAGCAGTATTTC. It encodes CSAGDSSFEQYF.

This clonotype was seen repeatedly, ten times or more. V usage is TRBV9 and J usage is TRBJ2-7; 7 bases fit TRBD1. Germline assignment: CDR1 SGDLS and CDR2 YYNGEE. V shed 0 bases, J shed 5 bases, and the junction held 5 bases outside the gene matches. The CDR3 sequence is 14 residues long. The CDR3 loop reads CASSVDDRVHEQYF. The CDR3 coding sequence is TGTGCCAGCAGCGTAGATGACAGGGTACACGAGCAGTACTTC.